This T cell receptor (beta chain) was recorded in a study of graft-versus-host responses after intestinal transplantation. Study as a whole: Isolated intestinal, liver-intestinal, or multivisceral transplants were what recipients had.

The study, taken as a whole, reports: Circulating GvH clones peaking coincided with falling HvG clones soon after transplant. The presence of high graft-versus-host to host-versus-graft clonal ratios in allografts characterized patients with graft-donor T cell macrochimerism.

Assay: immunoSEQ multiplex PCR; the TCRdb copy retains only in-frame clones and omits some. The data hold some 88,000 clones, with about 92% observed a single time. V was trimmed by 1 base and J by 5 bases, leaving 8 bases between them. In germline, CDR1 is LGHNA, CDR2 YSLEER. The CDR3 length is 13 residues. Only a few counts were recorded for this clone. Its matching antigen is unknown. The TCR comes from a human donor who received an intestinal transplant. The chain combines TRBV4-3 with TRBJ1-1; D is undetermined. The sample in question was unstimulated CD8+ T cells sorted from spleen or lymph node cells, obtained before intestinal transplant. CDR3 in amino acids: CASSQALRTEAFF. CDR3 bases: TGCGCCAGCAGCCAAGCTCTGAGGACTGAAGCTTTCTTT.